The 25 T cell receptor beta chains below come from one sample, sequenced in a study of shared clonotypes between healthy human individuals. TCRdb's copy holds only in-frame clones and misses some; the assay was immunoSEQ multiplex PCR. The table shows 900,000 to 1,200,000 clones, with approximately 78% occurring only once. Source material: memory CD4+ T cells from PBMCs. The subset: CD45RA-negative fraction. The receptors originated from a man aged 18 to 30 in good health. Some clones in this sample may be carry-over from other donors' samples.

This chain uses TRBV6-1 with TRBJ1-4; D perhaps matches TRBD1 (6 bases). The CDR3 has 13 residues. Germline lookup yields CDR1 MNHNS and CDR2 SASEGT. Trimming stripped 7 bases from V and 10 bases from J, with 16 bases between. The CDR3 DNA sequence: TGTGCCAGCAACAGGCGGGGGGCCATAAAACTGTTTTTT. This sequence encodes CASNRRGAIKLFF.

The chain has TRBV28 and TRBJ1-2; TRBD1 matches 9 bases. V was clipped by 4 bases and J by 7 bases; unmatched bases: 7. Germline V CDR1 and CDR2: MDHEN, SYDVKM. This CDR3 is built from 14 residues. CDR3 region: CASSYLTGGGGYTF. The CDR3 DNA reads as TGTGCCAGCAGTTATCTGACAGGGGGGGGTGGCTACACCTTC.

The V gene is TRBV6-4, the J gene TRBJ1-1; D gene uncertain. V was shortened by 0 bases and J by 3 bases, with 8 bases between the two germline ends. Germline loops: CDR1 MRHNA, CDR2 SNTAGT. The CDR3 is 14 amino acids. This CDR3 is CASSDSGSYTEAFF. In DNA form, the CDR3 reads TGTGCCAGCAGTGACTCGGGCAGCTACACTGAAGCTTTCTTT.

The chain uses TRBV7-9 and TRBJ1-4, with unresolved D. The CDR3 contains 16 residues. CDR1 is SEHNR, CDR2 FQNEAQ, per germline (reference sequence). With 5 bases removed from V and 4 bases from J, the gap between germline ends came to 17 bases. CDR3 in DNA: TGTGCCAGCAGCCCCAAGATAGGACGGATTAATGAAAAACTGTTTTTT. As protein: CASSPKIGRINEKLFF.

V gene TRBV5-1 combines with J gene TRBJ1-4, with D possibly being TRBD1 (5 bases). Germline CDR1 SGHRS, CDR2 YFSETQ. This CDR3 contains 19 residues. The ends were cut back, 4 bases at V and 1 base at J, with 23 bases in the middle. Here the CDR3 DNA reads TGCGCCAGCAGCCGACATGGGACGGAAGTTTCACAAACTAATGAAAAACTGTTTTTT. Translating gives CASSRHGTEVSQTNEKLFF.

The V call is TRBV7-2, the J call TRBJ1-1; no definite D call. This CDR3 is 13 amino acids long. V was shortened by 3 bases and J by 11 bases, with 16 bases between the two germline ends. Germline-derived CDR1 and CDR2 are SGHTA and FQGNSA. This CDR3 reads CASSFPVRESAFF. In DNA, the CDR3 is TGTGCCAGCAGCTTTCCCGTCCGTGAGTCGGCTTTCTTT.

The table lists this clone with a few counts. The V gene is TRBV5-6, the J gene TRBJ1-1, with no clear D. Trimming stripped 2 bases from V and 8 bases from J, with 10 bases between. Germline lookup yields CDR1 SGHDT and CDR2 YYEEEE. The CDR3 consists of 12 residues. The CDR3 nucleotides are TGTGCCAGCAGCTTTTATTCTACCGAAGCTTTCTTT. Translating gives CASSFYSTEAFF. The whole variable domain, filled in from reference TRBV5-6 and TRBJ1-1, reads DAGVTQSPTHLIKTRGQQVTLRCSPKSGHDTVSWYQQALGQGPQFIFQYYEEEERQRGNFPDRFSGHQFPNYSSELNVNALLLGDSALYLCASSFYSTEAFFGQGTRLTVV.

This clone has a single count. V usage is TRBV2 and J usage is TRBJ2-1; 9 nucleotides agree with TRBD2. The trim removed 8 bases at V and 0 bases at J, leaving 14 bases unmatched. The CDR3 totals 18 residues. CDR1 is SNHLY, CDR2 FYNNEI, per germline. DNA for the CDR3: TGTGCCAGCTCCTATGGGCTAGCGGGGAAGAGCTCCTACAATGAGCAGTTCTTC. Its translation is CASSYGLAGKSSYNEQFF.

The chain has TRBV4-1 and TRBJ2-1; D may be TRBD2 (6 bases). The germline CDR1 and CDR2 sequences are MGHRA and YSYEKL. V was trimmed by 5 bases and J by 8 bases, leaving 19 bases between them. The CDR3 contains 15 residues. CDR3 protein: CASSLGTYSTYEQFF. The CDR3 region has the DNA TGCGCCAGCAGCTTAGGGACTTACTCAACCTATGAGCAGTTCTTC.

CDR3 residues: CASSVGTMRVYNEQFF. The CDR3 DNA reads TGTGCCAGCAGTGTCGGGACTATGCGGGTTTACAATGAGCAGTTCTTC. The chain employs TRBV6-1 and TRBJ2-1; 7 positions agree with TRBD2. The CDR3 covers 16 residues. Germline CDR1 MNHNS, CDR2 SASEGT. Losses at the gene ends were 4 bases for V and 4 bases for J; bases not matched to a gene: 10.

This clone was recorded at least ten times. The chain couples TRBV11-3 to TRBJ1-1; TRBD1 aligns across 7 bases. The J segment lost 8 bases and the V segment lost 5 bases, leaving 8 bases of the junction unmatched. Germline CDR1 is SGHNT and CDR2 is YENEEA. The CDR3 is 13 residues long. CDR3 region: CASSPTGAREAFF. In nucleotides, the CDR3 is TGTGCCAGCAGCCCTACAGGGGCCCGGGAAGCTTTCTTT.

The genes are TRBV28 and TRBJ2-7; D tentatively reads TRBD1 or TRBD2 (5 bases each). The CDR3 contains 12 residues. CDR1 MDHEN and CDR2 SYDVKM come from the germline V gene. The germline V and J ends were trimmed by 7 bases and 3 bases, with 10 bases remaining between them. The CDR3 reads CASTKGRYEQYF. CDR3 sequence (DNA): TGTGCCAGCACCAAGGGACGCTACGAGCAGTACTTC.

The chain employs TRBV15 and TRBJ2-2, with no clear D. This CDR3 has 15 amino acids. V was trimmed by 0 bases and J by 4 bases, leaving 9 bases between them. Germline CDR1 is LNHNV and CDR2 is YYDKDF (reference sequence). In DNA, the CDR3 is TGTGCCACCAGCAGAGATCACGTCGGCACCGGGGAGCTGTTTTTT. Encoded protein: CATSRDHVGTGELFF.

This chain joins TRBV7-9 and TRBJ2-5, with a possible D match to TRBD1 (6 bases). This CDR3 has 15 amino acids. Trimming left V 5 bases short and J 7 bases short, with 20 bases between. Germline V gives CDR1 SEHNR, CDR2 FQNEAQ (reference sequence). Written as DNA, the CDR3 is TGTGCCAGCAGCCCGGACAGTTCACTAGGTGGGACCCAGTACTTC. Translated: CASSPDSSLGGTQYF.

V and J are TRBV6-6 and TRBJ2-3; TRBD2 agrees at 7 bases. CDR1 is MNHNY, CDR2 SVGAGI, per germline (reference sequence). There are 16 residues in the CDR3. V trimming: 2 bases; J trimming: 4 bases; junction bases outside the gene matches: 9. The CDR3 region is CASSYVASGSSDTQYF. Written as DNA, the CDR3 is TGTGCCAGCAGTTACGTGGCTAGCGGTTCGTCAGATACGCAGTATTTT.

The rearrangement links TRBV7-3 to TRBJ2-2; 7 bases line up with TRBD1. Per germline, CDR1 SGHTA and CDR2 FQGTGA. The length of the CDR3 is 15 residues. V shed 5 bases, J shed 5 bases, and the junction held 8 bases outside the gene matches. CDR3 protein: CASSVGGAGTGELFF. Written as DNA, the CDR3 is TGTGCCAGCAGCGTAGGGGGCGCAGGGACCGGGGAGCTGTTTTTT.

The CDR3 protein is CASSSAGYGYTF. In DNA form, the CDR3 reads TGTGCCAGCAGCTCTGCGGGGTATGGCTACACCTTC. The chain links TRBV11-3 to TRBJ1-2; D is uncertain. V was trimmed by 4 bases and J by 5 bases, leaving 8 bases between them. This CDR3 contains 12 residues. Germline V gives CDR1 SGHNT, CDR2 YENEEA.

The V call is TRBV2, the J call TRBJ1-5, with TRBD1 matching over 8 bases. J gave up 9 bases and V 6 bases, and 10 bases lay outside the gene matches. The CDR3 has 14 residues. Germline V gene sequence: CDR1 SNHLY, CDR2 FYNNEI. The CDR3 nucleotides are TGTGCCAGCAGCCTTCCGACAGGGGCTGCGCCCCAGCATTTT. Protein product: CASSLPTGAAPQHF.

This chain connects TRBV11-3 to TRBJ2-7; tentatively, D is TRBD2 (5 bases). Trimming cost V 5 bases and J 7 bases, with 21 bases left between them. CDR3 length equals 15 residues. The V gene's germline CDR1 is SGHNT and CDR2 YENEEA. The CDR3, as DNA: TGTGCCAGCAGCCCCCAGCCGGTGGTGCCGGGAGAGCAGTACTTC. This encodes CASSPQPVVPGEQYF.

Of note for this clone: A read error is likely here: a far larger clone is one base away. This chain joins TRBV7-2 and TRBJ1-1, with D tentatively TRBD1 (5 bases). CDR3 length: 13 amino acids. The ends were cut back, 5 bases at V and 1 base at J, with 8 bases in the middle. Looked up from germline, CDR1 is SGHTA and CDR2 is FQGNSA. CDR3 sequence (DNA): TGTGCCAGCAGCCAAGGGGCGAACACTGAAGCTTTCTTT. Translation gives CASSQGANTEAFF.

The chain joins TRBV7-9 to TRBJ1-4; 7 nucleotides align to TRBD1. In germline, CDR1 is SEHNR, CDR2 FQNEAQ (reference sequence). There are 16 residues in the CDR3. Trimming removed 3 bases from V and 5 bases from J; junction bases left unmatched: 9. CDR3 sequence reads: CASSLLFGQANEKLFF. CDR3 nucleotides: TGTGCCAGCAGCTTGTTGTTCGGACAGGCGAATGAAAAACTGTTTTTT.

The chain has TRBV10-3 and TRBJ1-5; no clear D gene. The CDR3 loop spans 16 amino acids. Germline V CDR1 and CDR2: ENHRY, SYGVKD. The V end was cut by 3 bases, the J end by 0 bases, with 12 bases between. CDR3 in amino acids: CAISEEDGYSNQPQHF. DNA for the CDR3: TGTGCCATCAGTGAAGAGGACGGCTATAGCAATCAGCCCCAGCATTTT.

V and J are TRBV14 and TRBJ1-4; no firm D call. V was pared by 0 bases and J by 3 bases, with 11 bases between. CDR3 length equals 16 residues. CDR1 is SGHDN and CDR2 is FVKESK in the germline V gene. The CDR3 spells CASSQDLGSSNEKLFF. In DNA form, the CDR3 reads TGTGCCAGCAGCCAAGACCTCGGGTCCTCTAATGAAAAACTGTTTTTT.

The chain employs TRBV5-1 and TRBJ1-1; D unclear. The CDR3 runs 14 residues. The V end lost 4 bases, the J end lost 6 bases, and 16 bases lay between the germline ends. Germline CDR1 is SGHRS and CDR2 is YFSETQ. The CDR3 sequence: CASSARPEGAEAFF. CDR3 bases: TGCGCCAGCAGCGCTAGACCGGAGGGCGCTGAAGCTTTCTTT.

J is TRBJ2-1 and V is TRBV5-1; 8 bases fit TRBD2. V shed 0 bases, J shed 6 bases, and the junction held 5 bases outside the gene matches. From germline, CDR1 is SGHRS and CDR2 YFSETQ. This CDR3 has 15 residues. The CDR3 sequence is CASSLVAGRINEQFF. CDR3 sequence (DNA): TGCGCCAGCAGCTTGGTAGCGGGACGGATCAATGAGCAGTTCTTC.